The table lists the clone carrying this TCR beta chain with a few counts. The record originates from a study of shared clonotypes between healthy human individuals. At the level of the study: CD4 naive cells filled three plates per donor, CD4 memory three, CD8 naive two and CD8 memory one.

For each subset, genomic DNA was distributed in equal portions over several immunoSEQ plates. The table came from immunoSEQ multiplex PCR; TCRdb's copy has only in-frame clones and leaves some out. The profile shows millions of clones, just over 90% of them singletons. Germline V gene lookup returns CDR1 GTSNPN and CDR2 SVGIG (reference sequence). CDR3 size: 18 residues. J lost 6 bases, V lost 8 bases, and 22 bases had no gene match. The receptor was isolated from a man younger than 35 in good health. Sequencing used naive CD4+ T cells sorted from blood. As to subset: CD45RA+ positively selected. The rearrangement uses TRBV30 and TRBJ1-6; TRBD1 matches 7 bases. CDR3 residues: CATKGWQGVSLSNSPLHF. The CDR3 bases are TGTGCCACAAAAGGGTGGCAGGGGGTAAGTTTAAGTAATTCACCCCTCCACTTT. The whole variable domain, filled in from reference TRBV30 and TRBJ1-6, reads SQTIHQWPATLVQPVGSPLSLECTVEGTSNPNLYWYRQAAGRGLQLLFYSVGIGQISSEVPQNLSASRPQDRQFILSSKKLLLSDSGFYLCATKGWQGVSLSNSPLHFGNGTRLTVT.